Below, one TCR beta chain is given with its context. As originally analysed: Amplification from reference gene primers served as the basis for estimated nucleated cell counts. Measured with immunoSEQ multiplex PCR; TCRdb has only the in-frame clones, and not every one. The V and J calls and clone size were taken over from that table, and D and trimming were inferred from the DNA. The sample yields tens of thousands of clones, about nine tenths seen once. The data were taken from a study of blood T cell repertoires in COVID-19. Study-level information: Collection of acute and convalescent COVID-19 samples took place in the United States, Italy and Spain. From T cells, B-cell-depleted T cells, or PBMCs came the material, which was cDNA or gDNA.

Germline V gives CDR1 DFQATT, CDR2 SNEGSKA (reference sequence). V lost 2 bases to trimming and J lost 11 bases, with 12 bases between them. The CDR3 runs to 11 residues. The chain recombines TRBV20-1 with TRBJ1-1; weak D call: TRBD1 (5 bases). Source material: peripheral blood. This receptor was obtained from a human donor in a cohort sampled during active COVID-19. The CDR3 here is CSARQGTSAFF. The CDR3 DNA follows: TGCAGTGCTAGACAGGGAACCTCCGCTTTCTTT.